The 8 T cell receptor beta chains below all came from one sample that was sequenced in a study of shared clonotypes between healthy human individuals. Profiling relied on immunoSEQ multiplex PCR, and the TCRdb table lists in-frame clones only, not all of them. The table shows 950,000 to 1,300,000 clones, with under 80% occurring only once. The sample comprised memory CD4+ T cells sorted from blood. Subset: CD45RA-negative fraction. Every receptor here comes from a man in his late teens or twenties in good health.

The V and J genes are TRBV7-2 and TRBJ1-6; possible D gene TRBD1, 5 bases. This CDR3 is 15 amino acids long. Trimming removed 3 bases at V and 8 bases at J, with 14 bases between. CDR1 SGHTA and CDR2 FQGNSA come from the germline V gene. The CDR3 region is CASSFPRVGDSPLHF. The DNA for the CDR3 is TGTGCCAGCAGCTTTCCCAGGGTGGGCGATTCACCCCTCCACTTT.

This clone turned up a few times. The V and J genes are TRBV6-1 and TRBJ2-7, with 9 bases identical to TRBD1. CDR1 and CDR2 from the germline V gene are MNHNS and SASEGT. V was clipped by 2 bases and J by 5 bases; unmatched bases: 4. This CDR3 spans 14 amino acids. CDR3 protein: CASSEQGQGHEQYF. The CDR3 nucleotides are TGTGCCAGCAGTGAACAGGGACAGGGCCACGAGCAGTACTTC.

The chain joins TRBV5-6 to TRBJ2-2, with D unresolved. The CDR3 is made up of 15 amino acids. The ends were cut back, 1 base at V and 2 bases at J, with 9 bases in the middle. Looked up from germline, CDR1 is SGHDT and CDR2 is YYEEEE. In DNA, the CDR3 is TGTGCCAGCAGCTTGTTGGTCAGTAACACCGGGGAGCTGTTTTTT. It is translated as CASSLLVSNTGELFF.

Of note for this clone: Possible read error: a much larger clone is one base away. The same CDR3 arises from other DNA sequences in this sample as well. V usage is TRBV5-1 and J usage is TRBJ2-7, with no clear D. Looked up from germline, CDR1 is SGHRS and CDR2 is YFSETQ. The CDR3 contains 13 residues. V lost 0 bases, J lost 3 bases, and 7 bases lay in between. CDR3 nucleotide sequence: TGCGCCAGCAGCTTGGAAGGGAACTACGAGCAGTACTTC. This gives the protein CASSLEGNYEQYF.

The chain is built from TRBV19 and TRBJ1-2; no reliable D call. This CDR3 contains 14 residues. Germline V CDR1 and CDR2: LNHDA, SQIVND (reference sequence). With 2 bases removed from V and 7 bases from J, the gap between germline ends came to 14 bases. CDR3 DNA: TGTGCCAGTAGTATATCCGGAGGGCTGAGTGGCTACACCTTC. As protein: CASSISGGLSGYTF.

The chain links TRBV9 to TRBJ1-1; tentatively, D is TRBD1 (5 bases). Germline values: CDR1 SGDLS, CDR2 YYNGEE. The V end was cut by 3 bases, the J end by 1 base, with 10 bases between. The CDR3 is 14 residues long. CDR3 sequence (DNA): TGTGCCAGCAGCGCAATGACAGAGAACACTGAAGCTTTCTTT. Its translation is CASSAMTENTEAFF.

The chain uses TRBV28 and TRBJ1-1; no clear D gene. Germline V gene sequence: CDR1 MDHEN, CDR2 SYDVKM. The CDR3 spans 14 residues. Trimming shortened V by 1 base and J by 10 bases, and 16 bases separated the two germline ends. The DNA of the CDR3 is TGTGCCAGCAGTTTATCCCGGCCGCAACCTCGAGCTTTCTTT. This gives the protein CASSLSRPQPRAFF.

This sequence joins TRBV30 and TRBJ2-2; possible D gene TRBD1, 6 bases. This CDR3 region has 14 residues. Trimming left V 0 bases short and J 5 bases short, with 10 bases between. The germline gives CDR1 GTSNPN, CDR2 SVGIG (reference sequence). DNA for the CDR3: TGTGCCTGGAGTGTAGGGACAAAAACCGGGGAGCTGTTTTTT. This gives the protein CAWSVGTKTGELFF.